A selection of T cell receptor beta chains follows, all from one sample in a study of T cell responses to AZD1222 COVID-19 vaccine. Method: immunoSEQ multiplex PCR; TCRdb's copy keeps in-frame clones and lacks some. This table holds more than 95,000 clones, around 90% found once. Sample: peripheral blood, taken on day 0 of AZD1222 vaccination. All receptors derive from an adult in good health. Both conserved end residues are part of each CDR3. The D gene is left open where the match is weak. The listing skips clone size in some rows; elsewhere it reads once, few, many or a size class.

J gene: TRBJ1-2
V gene: TRBV6-5
clone size: .
D gene: .
CDR3 DNA: TGTGCCAGCAGTCCAAGCGGCCCGAGGGGCTACACCTTC
CDR3 protein: CASSPSGPRGYTF

J gene: TRBJ1-1
V gene: TRBV5-1
clone size: .
D gene: TRBD1
CDR3 DNA: TGCGCCAGCAGCTTAAGGGGGCGGGTAAAGAACACTGAAGCTTTCTTT
CDR3 protein: CASSLRGRVKNTEAFF

J gene: TRBJ2-3
V gene: TRBV5-4
clone size: .
D gene: TRBD2
CDR3 DNA: TGTGCCAGCAGCCTCAGCGGGTCGGGAGGGTACACAGATACGCAGTATTTT
CDR3 protein: CASSLSGSGGYTDTQYF

J gene: TRBJ2-7
V gene: TRBV10-3
clone size: .
D gene: TRBD1
CDR3 DNA: TGTGCCATCAGTGACTTCGGGACAGGGGATTCTGAGCAGTACTTC
CDR3 protein: CAISDFGTGDSEQYF

J gene: TRBJ2-2
V gene: TRBV5-1
clone size: .
D gene: TRBD2
CDR3 DNA: TGCGCCAGCAGCTCGGGACTAGCGGGAGCGGGTACCGGGGAGCTGTTTTTT
CDR3 protein: CASSSGLAGAGTGELFF

J gene: TRBJ2-7
V gene: TRBV11-3
clone size: .
D gene: TRBD2
CDR3 DNA: TGTGCCAGCAGCTTGGCGAGCGGGGCTTCCTACGAGCAGTACTTC
CDR3 protein: CASSLASGASYEQYF

J gene: TRBJ1-2
V gene: TRBV5-1
clone size: .
D gene: TRBD1
CDR3 DNA: TGCGCCAGCAGCTTGGAACAGGGGTATGGCTACACCTTC
CDR3 protein: CASSLEQGYGYTF

J gene: TRBJ2-5
V gene: TRBV7-9
clone size: .
D gene: TRBD1
CDR3 DNA: TGTGCCAGCAGCTTAGGGGGACAGGGGCTTCAAGAGACCCAGTACTTC
CDR3 protein: CASSLGGQGLQETQYF

J gene: TRBJ2-1
V gene: TRBV11-2
clone size: .
D gene: TRBD2
CDR3 DNA: TGTGCCAGCAGCTTACCGGGAGGGGAGCAGTTCTTC
CDR3 protein: CASSLPGGEQFF

J gene: TRBJ2-1
V gene: TRBV6-2/TRBV6-3
clone size: .
D gene: .
CDR3 DNA: TGTGCCAGCAGTTGGGCTCCGGAGGGTGAGCAGTTCTTC
CDR3 protein: CASSWAPEGEQFF

J gene: TRBJ1-5
V gene: TRBV28
clone size: once
D gene: .
CDR3 DNA: TGTGCCAGCAGCCGAACAGGGAGCAATCAGCCCCAGCATTTT
CDR3 protein: CASSRTGSNQPQHF

J gene: TRBJ2-5
V gene: TRBV11-3
clone size: .
D gene: TRBD1
CDR3 DNA: TGTGCCAGCAGCGGGACAGGGGAAGAGACCCAGTACTTC
CDR3 protein: CASSGTGEETQYF

J gene: TRBJ1-2
V gene: TRBV6-5
clone size: .
D gene: TRBD1
CDR3 DNA: TGTGCCAGCAGTTACGACAGGGAGGGCTCTGGCTACACCTTC
CDR3 protein: CASSYDREGSGYTF

J gene: TRBJ1-2
V gene: TRBV11-2
clone size: .
D gene: TRBD1
CDR3 DNA: TGTGCCAGCACCTCCGGGACAGGGTTCTATGGCTACACCTTC
CDR3 protein: CASTSGTGFYGYTF

J gene: TRBJ2-7
V gene: TRBV2
clone size: .
D gene: TRBD2
CDR3 DNA: TGTGCCAGCGGAATTAGCGGGAGTGGCGACGAGCAGTACTTC
CDR3 protein: CASGISGSGDEQYF

J gene: TRBJ2-1
V gene: TRBV19
clone size: .
D gene: TRBD2
CDR3 DNA: TGTGCCAGTAGTACTCATCATAGCGGGAGGAGGGGCGATGAGCAGTTCTTC
CDR3 protein: CASSTHHSGRRGDEQFF

J gene: TRBJ1-5
V gene: TRBV30
clone size: .
D gene: .
CDR3 DNA: TGTGCCTGGAGCCTCCAGGGAAATGGACAGCCCCAGCATTTT
CDR3 protein: CAWSLQGNGQPQHF

J gene: TRBJ1-2
V gene: TRBV6-5
clone size: .
D gene: TRBD1
CDR3 DNA: TGTGCCAGCAGACCAGGAGGAGGGGGCCTCTATGGCTACACCTTC
CDR3 protein: CASRPGGGGLYGYTF

J gene: TRBJ2-2
V gene: TRBV3-1/TRBV3-2
clone size: once
D gene: .
CDR3 DNA: TGTGCCAGCAGGGGGCGCGTTAACACCGGGGAGCTGTTTTTT
CDR3 protein: CASRGRVNTGELFF

J gene: TRBJ2-2
V gene: TRBV7-3
clone size: .
D gene: .
CDR3 DNA: TGTGCCAGCAGCGAGGGACTCGCGGTCACCGGGGAGCTGTTTTTT
CDR3 protein: CASSEGLAVTGELFF

J gene: TRBJ2-5
V gene: TRBV5-3
clone size: .
D gene: .
CDR3 DNA: TGTGCCAGAAGCTTGGTTGCGGGCCAGCAAGGGGGAGAGACCCAGTACTTC
CDR3 protein: CARSLVAGQQGGETQYF

J gene: TRBJ1-4
V gene: TRBV7-2
clone size: .
D gene: .
CDR3 DNA: TGTGCCAGCAGCCCGGCGGGGGTTTCTAATGAAAAACTGTTTTTT
CDR3 protein: CASSPAGVSNEKLFF

J gene: TRBJ1-2
V gene: TRBV27
clone size: .
D gene: TRBD1
CDR3 DNA: TGTGCCAGCAGTCCACACGGGACAGGGGTTAGCTATGGCTACACCTTC
CDR3 protein: CASSPHGTGVSYGYTF

J gene: TRBJ2-1
V gene: TRBV7-7
clone size: .
D gene: .
CDR3 DNA: TGTGCCAGCAGCTACAGGGAAAGCAATGAGCAGTTCTTC
CDR3 protein: CASSYRESNEQFF

J gene: TRBJ2-2
V gene: TRBV5-6
clone size: .
D gene: .
CDR3 DNA: TGTGCCAGCAGCTTGAACCCAGGGATATCCACCGGGGAGCTGTTTTTT
CDR3 protein: CASSLNPGISTGELFF

J gene: TRBJ2-7
V gene: TRBV29-1
clone size: .
D gene: TRBD1
CDR3 DNA: TGCAGCGTTCAGGGGGCTGAATACGAGCAGTACTTC
CDR3 protein: CSVQGAEYEQYF

J gene: TRBJ1-5
V gene: TRBV23-1
clone size: .
D gene: .
CDR3 DNA: TGCGCCAGCAGTCAACATCCAACGCCACCCTCTCGGTCAGGCAATCAGCCCCAGCATTTT
CDR3 protein: CASSQHPTPPSRSGNQPQHF

J gene: TRBJ2-2
V gene: TRBV6-9
clone size: .
D gene: TRBD2
CDR3 DNA: TGTGCCAGCAGTTACCCCGGGACTAGCGGGAGTCGTGCCGGGGAGCTGTTTTTT
CDR3 protein: CASSYPGTSGSRAGELFF

J gene: TRBJ2-7
V gene: TRBV7-8
clone size: .
D gene: .
CDR3 DNA: TGTGCCAGCAGCTTAAGGCAGGGATCCTACGAGCAGTACTTC
CDR3 protein: CASSLRQGSYEQYF

J gene: TRBJ2-1
V gene: TRBV6-5
clone size: .
D gene: .
CDR3 DNA: TGTGCCAGCAGTCCCCGCCCTGAGGCTCTTGAGCAGTTCTTC
CDR3 protein: CASSPRPEALEQFF

J gene: TRBJ2-7
V gene: TRBV28
clone size: .
D gene: TRBD1
CDR3 DNA: TGTGCCAGCAGGGACGAACAGGGGCAGCAGTACTTC
CDR3 protein: CASRDEQGQQYF

J gene: TRBJ1-1
V gene: TRBV19
clone size: few
D gene: .
CDR3 DNA: TGTGCCAGTAGTATTCGTCAGGTAAACACTGAAGCTTTCTTT
CDR3 protein: CASSIRQVNTEAFF

J gene: TRBJ2-3
V gene: TRBV10-3
clone size: .
D gene: .
CDR3 DNA: TGTGCCATCAGTGAGGGACAATTCACAGATACGCAGTATTTT
CDR3 protein: CAISEGQFTDTQYF

J gene: TRBJ2-7
V gene: TRBV19
clone size: once
D gene: TRBD1
CDR3 DNA: TGTGCCAGTAGTATATGGGACAGTAACGAGCAGTACTTC
CDR3 protein: CASSIWDSNEQYF

J gene: TRBJ1-2
V gene: TRBV12-3/TRBV12-4
clone size: .
D gene: .
CDR3 DNA: TGTGCCAGCAGTTTAGCGGGGTGGGTTGGCTACACCTTC
CDR3 protein: CASSLAGWVGYTF

J gene: TRBJ1-6
V gene: TRBV2
clone size: .
D gene: .
CDR3 DNA: TGTGCCAGCACCCGGATTTTCGGGGGGTTGGATTCACCCCTCCACTTT
CDR3 protein: CASTRIFGGLDSPLHF

J gene: TRBJ2-1
V gene: TRBV14
clone size: .
D gene: .
CDR3 DNA: TGTGCCAGCAGTCGGGGGACGTCCTCCTACAATGAGCAGTTCTTC
CDR3 protein: CASSRGTSSYNEQFF

J gene: TRBJ1-5
V gene: TRBV27
clone size: once
D gene: .
CDR3 DNA: TGTGCCAGCAGTTTGGGGGTCGATCAGCCCCAGCATTTT
CDR3 protein: CASSLGVDQPQHF

J gene: TRBJ1-2
V gene: TRBV7-9
clone size: .
D gene: TRBD1
CDR3 DNA: TGTGCCAGCAGCCTTGGATACAGGGGGGCTAACTATGGCTACACCTTC
CDR3 protein: CASSLGYRGANYGYTF

J gene: TRBJ2-1
V gene: TRBV27
clone size: once
D gene: .
CDR3 DNA: TGTGCCAGCAGTCTGTCTCGCAGCTACCGTAACAATGAGCAGTTCTTC
CDR3 protein: CASSLSRSYRNNEQFF

J gene: TRBJ2-7
V gene: TRBV7-2
clone size: .
D gene: .
CDR3 DNA: TGTGCCAGCAGTCCGAAGACGGGAAGCTCCTACGAGCAGTACTTC
CDR3 protein: CASSPKTGSSYEQYF

J gene: TRBJ2-1
V gene: TRBV27
clone size: .
D gene: TRBD2
CDR3 DNA: TGTGCCAGCAGTCCCATAGGGGCGGGAGGGTATGAGCAGTTCTTC
CDR3 protein: CASSPIGAGGYEQFF

J gene: TRBJ2-3
V gene: TRBV24-1
clone size: .
D gene: TRBD1
CDR3 DNA: TGTGCCACCAGTGCTACCGGGACAGGGAGAGATACGCAGTATTTT
CDR3 protein: CATSATGTGRDTQYF

J gene: TRBJ2-1
V gene: TRBV5-1
clone size: .
D gene: TRBD1
CDR3 DNA: TGCGCCAGCAGCATGGACAGGGTACCCTACAATGAGCAGTTCTTC
CDR3 protein: CASSMDRVPYNEQFF

J gene: TRBJ1-4
V gene: TRBV6-6
clone size: .
D gene: TRBD1
CDR3 DNA: TGTGCCAGCAGCCCCGGGACAGGGTGGGAAAAACTGTTTTTT
CDR3 protein: CASSPGTGWEKLFF

J gene: TRBJ2-2
V gene: TRBV24-1
clone size: once
D gene: TRBD2
CDR3 DNA: TGTGCCACCAGTGACCCATCGACTAGCGGGAAGGGCGGGGAGCTGTTTTTT
CDR3 protein: CATSDPSTSGKGGELFF

J gene: TRBJ2-7
V gene: TRBV27
clone size: .
D gene: .
CDR3 DNA: TGTGCCAGTTCCTATATGGGCGGCGAGCAGTACTTC
CDR3 protein: CASSYMGGEQYF

J gene: TRBJ1-6
V gene: TRBV10-3
clone size: .
D gene: TRBD1
CDR3 DNA: TGTGCCAACCAACAGGGGTACAATTCACCCCTCCACTTT
CDR3 protein: CANQQGYNSPLHF

J gene: TRBJ1-2
V gene: TRBV7-2
clone size: once
D gene: TRBD1
CDR3 DNA: TGTGCCAGCAGCCCCGGGACAGGGCCGAACTATGGCTACACCTTC
CDR3 protein: CASSPGTGPNYGYTF

J gene: TRBJ1-1
V gene: TRBV2
clone size: many
D gene: .
CDR3 DNA: TGTGCCAGCAGTGAACCCAAGATGAACACTGAAGCTTTCTTT
CDR3 protein: CASSEPKMNTEAFF

J gene: TRBJ2-7
V gene: TRBV7-9
clone size: .
D gene: .
CDR3 DNA: TGTGCCAGCGGAGGAGACATCTACGAGCAGTACTTC
CDR3 protein: CASGGDIYEQYF

J gene: TRBJ1-5
V gene: TRBV19
clone size: .
D gene: .
CDR3 DNA: TGTGCCAGTAGTCGGCAGGCCGATCAGCCCCAGCATTTT
CDR3 protein: CASSRQADQPQHF